This TCR beta chain originates from a study of neurological immune-mediated disorders. TCRdb fed the 5' RACE reads into MiXCR, producing one record per CDR3 protein. The sample consists of about 50,000 distinct CDR3 sequences, approximately 16% of them appearing once. The germline CDR1 and CDR2 sequences are SGHRS and YFSETQ. This CDR3 is built from 12 residues. Trimming stripped 0 bases from V and 9 bases from J, with 10 bases between. Many counts were recorded for this clonotype. Sequenced input: PBMCs. The clonotype was recovered from a man aged 55 to 69 in good health. The chain carries TRBV5-1 and TRBJ2-7, with D uncertain. The chain's CDR3 is CASSLGEERQYF. In DNA, the CDR3 is TGCGCCAGCAGCTTGGGTGAGGAGCGGCAGTACTTC.